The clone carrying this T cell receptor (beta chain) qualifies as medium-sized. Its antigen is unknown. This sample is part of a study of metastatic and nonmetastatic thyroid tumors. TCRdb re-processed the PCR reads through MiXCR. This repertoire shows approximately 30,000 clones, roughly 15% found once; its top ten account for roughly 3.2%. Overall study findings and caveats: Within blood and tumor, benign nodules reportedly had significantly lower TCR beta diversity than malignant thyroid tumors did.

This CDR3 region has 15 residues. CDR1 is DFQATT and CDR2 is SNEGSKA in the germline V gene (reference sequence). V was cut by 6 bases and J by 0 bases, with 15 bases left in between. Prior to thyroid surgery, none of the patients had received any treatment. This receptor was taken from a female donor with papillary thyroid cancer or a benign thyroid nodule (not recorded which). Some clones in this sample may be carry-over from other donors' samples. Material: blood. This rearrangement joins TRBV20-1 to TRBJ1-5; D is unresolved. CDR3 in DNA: TGCAGTGCCATCCAGGACCTCTATAGCAATCAGCCCCAGCATTTT. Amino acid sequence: CSAIQDLYSNQPQHF.